This T cell receptor (beta chain) was obtained from a study of T-cell reconstitution after alpha-beta-depleted transplantation in children. Unique molecular identifiers were incorporated during preparation of the TCRbeta library. TCRdb processed the PCR reads anew with MiXCR; each CDR3 protein has one entry. This table holds roughly 610,000 distinct CDR3 sequences, under 12% found once. The germline V gene encodes CDR1 MDHEN and CDR2 SYDVKM. The CDR3 contains 13 residues. V shed 3 bases and J shed 6 bases, with 10 bases lying between them. The chain couples TRBV28 to TRBJ2-3; weak D call: TRBD1 (6 bases). The sample here was PBMCs from the stem cell graft donor, taken from the stem cell graft. This receptor was obtained from a human donor who donated a stem cell graft to a child with acute myeloid leukemia. The DNA for the CDR3 is TGTGCCAGCAGTTTCAGGGGCCCCGATACGCAGTATTTT. It is translated as CASSFRGPDTQYF. The complete variable domain, with remaining parts taken from reference TRBV28 and TRBJ2-3, reads DVKVTQSSRYLVKRTGEKVFLECVQDMDHENMFWYRQDPGLGLRLIYFSYDVKMKEKGDIPEGYSVSREKKERFSLILESASTNQTSMYLCASSFRGPDTQYFGPGTRLTVL.